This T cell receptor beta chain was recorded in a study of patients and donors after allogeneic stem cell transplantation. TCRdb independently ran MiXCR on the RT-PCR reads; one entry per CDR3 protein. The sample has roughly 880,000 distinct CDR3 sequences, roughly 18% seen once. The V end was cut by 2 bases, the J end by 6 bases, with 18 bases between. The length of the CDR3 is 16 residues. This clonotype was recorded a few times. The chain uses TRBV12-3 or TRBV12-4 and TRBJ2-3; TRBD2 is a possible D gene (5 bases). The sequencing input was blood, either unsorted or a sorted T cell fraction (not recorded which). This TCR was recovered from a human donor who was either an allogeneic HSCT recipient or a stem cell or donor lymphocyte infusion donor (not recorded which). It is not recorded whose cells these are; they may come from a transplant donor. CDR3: CASSLLRAGLRDTQYF. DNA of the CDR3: TGTGCCAGCAGTTTATTACGGGCGGGCCTCCGGGATACGCAGTATTTT.